Each of the 24 T cell receptor beta chains below was sequenced from the same sample in a study of T cells in Graves' hyperthyroidism and ophthalmopathy. RNA transcripts gave rise to amplified TCR beta CDR3 regions. The TCR CDR3 first-round RT-PCR relied on the HTBI primer set. TCRdb processed the multiplex PCR reads anew with MiXCR; each CDR3 protein has one entry. This sample has 400,000 to 450,000 distinct CDR3 sequences; 14% to 15% occur once, and the top ten carry about 13%. The sample consisted of blood. Receptors were obtained from a man aged 18 to 30 with Graves' ophthalmopathy.

This clonotype came up a few times. This chain links TRBV6-5 with TRBJ2-7; 9 positions agree with TRBD2. The CDR3 sequence is 15 residues long. Germline lookup yields CDR1 MNHEY and CDR2 SVGAGI. Germline trimming cut 2 bases from V and 3 bases from J; bases unmatched to any gene: 5. The CDR3 protein is CASSYQAGGFYEQYF. In DNA, the CDR3 is TGTGCCAGCAGTTACCAGGCGGGGGGGTTCTACGAGCAGTACTTC.

This clonotype occurred many times. The chain couples TRBV29-1 to TRBJ2-5; TRBD2 agrees at 9 bases. Germline loops: CDR1 SQVTM, CDR2 ANQGSEA. The CDR3 is 12 amino acids. The ends lost 8 bases at V and 5 bases at J; junction bases unmatched: 6. The CDR3 nucleotides read TGCAGCTATCGCGGGGGGGAGGAGACCCAGTACTTC. This gives the protein CSYRGGEETQYF.

V gene TRBV10-3 combines with J gene TRBJ2-7; 10 nucleotides match TRBD1. Germline assignment: CDR1 ENHRY and CDR2 SYGVKD. Trimming took 3 bases from V and 3 from J; bases not matched to a gene: 8. This CDR3 comprises 16 residues. CDR3 nucleotide sequence: TGTGCCATCAGTGACAGGGATAGGACAGGGGGCTACGAGCAGTACTTC. Protein: CAISDRDRTGGYEQYF.

This clonotype was detected many times. This chain connects TRBV20-1 to TRBJ2-3; D is perhaps TRBD1 or TRBD2 (6 bases each). Looked up from germline, CDR1 is DFQATT and CDR2 is SNEGSKA (reference sequence). Deletions cut 6 bases from V and 1 base from J, with 17 bases between. This CDR3 is built from 15 residues. The CDR3 here is CSAQSGAEGTDTQYF. DNA of the CDR3: TGCAGTGCCCAATCGGGGGCCGAAGGCACAGATACGCAGTATTTT.

The V gene is TRBV29-1, the J gene TRBJ2-2; no definite D call. Trimming removed 7 bases from V and 2 bases from J, with 8 bases in between. This CDR3 spans 12 amino acids. From germline, CDR1 is SQVTM and CDR2 ANQGSEA. CDR3: CSGTGNTGELFF. In DNA, the CDR3 is TGCAGCGGCACCGGTAACACCGGGGAGCTGTTTTTT.

Ten or more counts support this clonotype. The chain has TRBV12-3 or TRBV12-4 and TRBJ1-2; maybe TRBD1 (5 bases). The CDR3 contains 13 residues. The germline V and J ends were trimmed by 6 bases and 4 bases, with 12 bases remaining between them. This CDR3 is CASSATEGYGYTF. CDR3 nucleotide sequence: TGTGCCAGCAGCGCGACAGAAGGCTATGGCTACACCTTC.

This clonotype was detected ten times or more. The J gene is TRBJ1-6, the V gene TRBV12-3 or TRBV12-4; TRBD1 aligns across 7 bases. V trimming: 2 bases; J trimming: 7 bases; junction bases outside the gene matches: 5. The CDR3 contains 15 residues. The CDR3 region has the DNA TGTGCCAGCAGTTTAACAGGGGCCGGCAATTCACCCCTCCACTTT. This translates into CASSLTGAGNSPLHF.

This clonotype was observed many times. This chain uses TRBV7-8 with TRBJ1-1; tentative D call: TRBD1 (5 bases). The V end lost 8 bases, the J end lost 1 base, and 14 bases lay between the germline ends. Germline CDR1 reads SGHVS; CDR2 reads FQNEAQ. The CDR3 consists of 14 residues. The CDR3 coding sequence is TGTGCCAGCCGGGGGGTGGTAAAGAACACTGAAGCTTTCTTT. Translated: CASRGVVKNTEAFF.

This clonotype came up many times. The chain joins TRBV12-3 or TRBV12-4 to TRBJ2-5, with a weak D call TRBD1 (5 bases). The CDR3 contains 15 residues. The V end lost 2 bases, the J end lost 0 bases, and 10 bases lay between the germline ends. CDR3 bases: TGTGCCAGCAGTTTAATGGCAGGGTACCAAGAGACCCAGTACTTC. Its translation: CASSLMAGYQETQYF.

This clonotype was seen repeatedly, ten times or more. The chain links TRBV7-8 to TRBJ2-1; 7 positions match TRBD2. Germline V gene sequence: CDR1 SGHVS, CDR2 FQNEAQ. V dropped 5 bases and J dropped 8; count of bases not matched to a gene: 6. This CDR3 spans 13 amino acids. CDR3 sequence: CASSPRGGDEQFF. The CDR3, as DNA: TGTGCCAGCAGCCCCCGGGGAGGGGATGAGCAGTTCTTC.

This clonotype appeared many times. V and J are TRBV7-6 and TRBJ1-4; a weak D match, TRBD1 (6 bases). The CDR3 totals 15 residues. Looked up from germline, CDR1 is SGHVS and CDR2 is FNYEAQ. The V end was cut by 1 base, the J end by 7 bases, with 13 bases between. The CDR3 sequence: CASSLGTGWSEKLFF. CDR3 bases: TGTGCCAGCAGCTTAGGAACAGGGTGGTCTGAAAAACTGTTTTTT.

There are many counts of this clonotype. The V gene is TRBV11-2, the J gene TRBJ2-2; D is unresolved. The CDR3 is 12 residues long. V was trimmed by 3 bases and J by 3 bases, leaving 2 bases between them. From germline, CDR1 is SGHAT and CDR2 FQNNGV. In DNA form, the CDR3 reads TGTGCCAGCAGCTTCTACACCGGGGAGCTGTTTTTT. Translation: CASSFYTGELFF.

The table lists this clonotype with many counts. This chain connects TRBV10-3 to TRBJ2-7; D is possibly TRBD1 or TRBD2 (6 bases each). Germline assignment: CDR1 ENHRY and CDR2 SYGVKD. V lost 3 bases, J lost 2 bases, and 8 bases lay in between. There are 13 residues in the CDR3. The CDR3 DNA is TGTGCCATCAGTGAAGGGGGGACCTACGAGCAGTACTTC. Encoded protein: CAISEGGTYEQYF.

This clonotype was detected many times. J is TRBJ2-5 and V is TRBV10-2; weak D call: TRBD2 (6 bases). The ends were cut back, 0 bases at V and 2 bases at J, with 13 bases in the middle. CDR1 and CDR2 (germline): WSHSY, SAAADI. CDR3 length: 16 amino acids. The CDR3 loop reads CASSESLAGLQETQYF. CDR3 nucleotide sequence: TGCGCCAGCAGTGAGTCCCTGGCGGGGCTTCAAGAGACCCAGTACTTC.

This clonotype occurred many times. This rearrangement joins TRBV6-5 to TRBJ1-1; 7 bases are a match to TRBD1. Unmatched junction bases numbered 14, after V lost 2 bases and J lost 5 bases. The CDR3 consists of 17 residues. CDR1 MNHEY and CDR2 SVGAGI come from the germline V gene. The CDR3 sequence: CASSYDLPTGIRTEAFF. As DNA, the CDR3 is TGTGCCAGCAGTTACGATCTACCGACAGGGATACGGACTGAAGCTTTCTTT.

The chain employs TRBV20-1 and TRBJ2-4; no definite D call. The germline V gene has CDR1 DFQATT and CDR2 SNEGSKA (reference sequence). This CDR3 is built from 14 residues. Between the trimmed V and J ends, which lost 6 bases and 0 bases, there was a span of 12 bases. The CDR3, as DNA: TGCAGTGCCCCCGCTACCGTAGCCAAAAACATTCAGTACTTC. This gives the protein CSAPATVAKNIQYF.

This clonotype was picked up many times. The genes are TRBV9 and TRBJ2-5; D is possibly TRBD1 or TRBD2 (5 bases each). The CDR3 contains 14 residues. Germline V gene data show CDR1 as SGDLS and CDR2 as YYNGEE. The V gene lost 0 bases and the J gene lost 4 bases, with 10 bases spanning the gap. The CDR3 nucleotides are TGTGCCAGCAGCGTAGAAGGGACCGGAGAGACCCAGTACTTC. This sequence encodes CASSVEGTGETQYF.

CDR3 DNA: TGCGCCAGCAGCCAAGCATTGACTAGCAATCAGCCCCAGCATTTT. Encoded protein: CASSQALTSNQPQHF. The V and J genes are TRBV4-1 and TRBJ1-5; D ambiguous. V was clipped by 1 base and J by 0 bases, with 7 bases between them. Per germline, CDR1 MGHRA and CDR2 YSYEKL. This CDR3 contains 15 residues.

This clonotype appeared many times. This chain links TRBV7-9 with TRBJ2-7, with a tentative D call TRBD1 (5 bases). Trimming took 5 bases from V and 7 from J, leaving 9 bases between them. Germline V lookup: CDR1 SEHNR, CDR2 FQNEAQ (reference sequence). This CDR3 is 11 amino acids long. In nucleotides, the CDR3 is TGTGCCAGCAGCCGACACAGGGAGCAGTACTTC. This gives the protein CASSRHREQYF.

This clonotype was counted ten times or more. The chain uses TRBV12-3 or TRBV12-4 and TRBJ1-1; D is ambiguous. CDR3 length: 13 residues. Trimming pared 6 bases from V and 3 bases from J, leaving 11 bases between. CDR3 in DNA: TGTGCCAGCAGAACGACCTGGGACACTGAAGCTTTCTTT. It codes for CASRTTWDTEAFF.

This clonotype was seen only a few times. V and J are TRBV4-1 and TRBJ1-2, with D possibly being TRBD1 (5 bases). Trimming took off 4 bases at V and 4 bases at J, with 19 bases between the two ends. This CDR3 has 16 residues. Germline CDR1 MGHRA, CDR2 YSYEKL. The CDR3 DNA follows: TGCGCCAGCAGCCCCATCGCCACGGACACCTCCTATGGCTACACCTTC. Translated, it gives CASSPIATDTSYGYTF.

This clonotype was picked up many times. The CDR3 is CASSFLAGAPSYEQYF. The CDR3 DNA reads TGTGCCAGCAGTTTCCTAGCGGGGGCCCCATCCTACGAGCAGTACTTC. This chain joins TRBV27 and TRBJ2-7, with 10 bases aligning to TRBD2. The CDR3 is 16 amino acids. The germline V gene encodes CDR1 MNHEY and CDR2 SMNVEV (reference sequence). Trimming at V came to 3 bases and at J to 1 base, leaving 6 bases not matched to a gene.

This clonotype was counted between two and nine times. The rearrangement joins TRBV20-1 to TRBJ2-1; D remains unclear. The length of the CDR3 is 16 residues. Germline CDR1 is DFQATT and CDR2 is SNEGSKA (reference sequence). The germline V and J ends were trimmed by 6 bases and 0 bases, with 18 bases remaining between them. Written as DNA, the CDR3 is TGCAGTGCACCCCCGCGGCCCGGAAACTCCTACAATGAGCAGTTCTTC. Its translation is CSAPPRPGNSYNEQFF.

The genes are TRBV6-2 or TRBV6-3 and TRBJ1-5, with 8 bases that match TRBD1. Trimming took 5 bases from V and 6 from J; bases not matched to a gene: 6. This CDR3 spans 14 amino acids. From germline, CDR1 is MNHEY and CDR2 SVGEGT. The CDR3 region is CASSVDRGRQPQHF. The CDR3 DNA follows: TGTGCCAGCAGTGTCGACAGGGGACGTCAGCCCCAGCATTTT.